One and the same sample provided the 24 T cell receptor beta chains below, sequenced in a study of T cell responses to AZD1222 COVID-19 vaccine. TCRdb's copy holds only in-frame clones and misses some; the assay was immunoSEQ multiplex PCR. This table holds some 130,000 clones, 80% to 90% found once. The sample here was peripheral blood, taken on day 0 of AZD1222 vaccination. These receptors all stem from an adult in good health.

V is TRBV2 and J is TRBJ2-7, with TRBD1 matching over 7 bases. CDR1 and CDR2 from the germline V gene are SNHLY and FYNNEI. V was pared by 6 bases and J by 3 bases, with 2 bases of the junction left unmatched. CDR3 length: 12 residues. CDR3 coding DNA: TGTGCCAGCAGCCGGACAGGCTACGAGCAGTACTTC. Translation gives CASSRTGYEQYF.

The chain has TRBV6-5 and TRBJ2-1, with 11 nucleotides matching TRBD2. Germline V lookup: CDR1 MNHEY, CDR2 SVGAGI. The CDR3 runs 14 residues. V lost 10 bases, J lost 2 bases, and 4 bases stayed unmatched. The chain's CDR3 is CATRLAGPYNEQFF. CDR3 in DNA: TGTGCCACCAGACTAGCGGGACCCTACAATGAGCAGTTCTTC.

The CDR3 nucleotides read TGTGCCATCAGTGAGCCGGTGGGGTGGGATGGCTACACCTTC. It translates to CAISEPVGWDGYTF. This chain joins TRBV10-3 and TRBJ1-2; D is unclear. The CDR3 is 14 amino acids. In germline, CDR1 is ENHRY, CDR2 SYGVKD. V was cut by 2 bases and J by 6 bases, with 13 bases left in between.

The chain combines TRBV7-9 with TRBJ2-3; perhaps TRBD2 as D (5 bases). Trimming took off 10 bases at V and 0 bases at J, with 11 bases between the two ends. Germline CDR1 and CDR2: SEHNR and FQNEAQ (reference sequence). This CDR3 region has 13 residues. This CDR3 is CATDTRSTDTQYF. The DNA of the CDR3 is TGTGCCACCGATACTAGGAGCACAGATACGCAGTATTTT.

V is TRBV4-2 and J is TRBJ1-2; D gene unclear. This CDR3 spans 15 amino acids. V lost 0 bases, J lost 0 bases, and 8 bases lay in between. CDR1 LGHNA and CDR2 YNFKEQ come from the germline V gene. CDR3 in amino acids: CASSQDSPANYGYTF. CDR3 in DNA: TGTGCCAGCAGCCAAGACAGTCCAGCTAACTATGGCTACACCTTC.

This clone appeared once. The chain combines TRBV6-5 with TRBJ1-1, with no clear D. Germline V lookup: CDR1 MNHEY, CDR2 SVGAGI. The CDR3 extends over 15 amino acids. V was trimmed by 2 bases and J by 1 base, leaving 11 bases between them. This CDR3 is CASSYGVGWNTEAFF. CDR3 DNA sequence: TGTGCCAGCAGTTACGGGGTAGGGTGGAACACTGAAGCTTTCTTT.

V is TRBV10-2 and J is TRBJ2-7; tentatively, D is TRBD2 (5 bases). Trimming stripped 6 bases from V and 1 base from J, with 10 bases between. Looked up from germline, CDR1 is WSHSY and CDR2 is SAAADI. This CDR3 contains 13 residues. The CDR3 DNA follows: TGCGCCAGCAGCCCCCTAGCTTCCTACGAGCAGTACTTC. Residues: CASSPLASYEQYF.

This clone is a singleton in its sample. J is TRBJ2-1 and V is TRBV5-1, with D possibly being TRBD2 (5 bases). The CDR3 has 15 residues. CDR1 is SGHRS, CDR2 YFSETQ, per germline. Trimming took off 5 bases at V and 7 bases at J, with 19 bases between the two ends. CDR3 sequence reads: CASRRLEASGNEQFF. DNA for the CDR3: TGCGCCAGCAGGCGTTTGGAGGCCTCGGGGAATGAGCAGTTCTTC.

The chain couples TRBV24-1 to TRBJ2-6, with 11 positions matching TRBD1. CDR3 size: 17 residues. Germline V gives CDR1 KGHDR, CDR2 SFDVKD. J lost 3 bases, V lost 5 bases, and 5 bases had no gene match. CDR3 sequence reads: CATSGGTGGGGANVLTF. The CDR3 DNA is TGTGCCACCAGTGGGGGGACAGGGGGTGGTGGGGCCAACGTCCTGACTTTC.

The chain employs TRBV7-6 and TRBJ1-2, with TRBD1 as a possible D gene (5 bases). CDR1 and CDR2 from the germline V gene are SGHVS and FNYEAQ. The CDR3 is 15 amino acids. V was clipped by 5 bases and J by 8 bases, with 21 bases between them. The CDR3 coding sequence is TGTGCCAGCAGCCCAACGGGACCCAGGGATAGGGGCTACACCTTC. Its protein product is CASSPTGPRDRGYTF.

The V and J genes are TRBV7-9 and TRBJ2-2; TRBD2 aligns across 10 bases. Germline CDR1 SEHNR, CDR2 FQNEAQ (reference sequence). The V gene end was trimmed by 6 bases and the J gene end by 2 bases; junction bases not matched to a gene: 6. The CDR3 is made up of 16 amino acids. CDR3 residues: CASRVLAGANTGELFF. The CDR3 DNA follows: TGTGCCAGCAGGGTTCTAGCGGGGGCCAACACCGGGGAGCTGTTTTTT.

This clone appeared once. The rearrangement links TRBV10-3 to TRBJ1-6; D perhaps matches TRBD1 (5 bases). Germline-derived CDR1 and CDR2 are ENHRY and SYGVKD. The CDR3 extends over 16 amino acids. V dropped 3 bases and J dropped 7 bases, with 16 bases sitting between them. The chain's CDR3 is CAISEAPGSGNSPLHF. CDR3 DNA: TGTGCCATCAGTGAAGCTCCAGGGAGTGGGAATTCACCCCTCCACTTT.

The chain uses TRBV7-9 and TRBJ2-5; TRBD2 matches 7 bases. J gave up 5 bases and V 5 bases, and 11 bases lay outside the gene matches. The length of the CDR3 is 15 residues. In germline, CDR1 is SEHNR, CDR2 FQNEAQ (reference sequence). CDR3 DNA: TGTGCCAGCAGCAAGGGAGGGAGTATGGCGGAGACCCAGTACTTC. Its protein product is CASSKGGSMAETQYF.

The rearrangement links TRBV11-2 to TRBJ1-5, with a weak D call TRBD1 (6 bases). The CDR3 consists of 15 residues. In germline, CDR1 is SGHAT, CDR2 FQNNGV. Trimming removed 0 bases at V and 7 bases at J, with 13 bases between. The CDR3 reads CASSLDSGAAQPQHF. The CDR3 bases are TGTGCCAGCAGCTTAGATTCGGGGGCCGCCCAGCCCCAGCATTTT. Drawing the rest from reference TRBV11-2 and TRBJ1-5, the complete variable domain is EAGVAQSPRYKIIEKRQSVAFWCNPISGHATLYWYQQILGQGPKLLIQFQNNGVVDDSQLPKDRFSAERLKGVDSTLKIQPAKLEDSAVYLCASSLDSGAAQPQHFGDGTRLSIL.

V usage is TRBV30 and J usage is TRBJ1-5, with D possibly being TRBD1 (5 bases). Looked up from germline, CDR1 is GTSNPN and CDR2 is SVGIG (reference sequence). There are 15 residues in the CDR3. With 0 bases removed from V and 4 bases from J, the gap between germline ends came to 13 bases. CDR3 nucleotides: TGTGCCTGGAGTGTACTTGGGACGGAGAATCAGCCCCAGCATTTT. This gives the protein CAWSVLGTENQPQHF.

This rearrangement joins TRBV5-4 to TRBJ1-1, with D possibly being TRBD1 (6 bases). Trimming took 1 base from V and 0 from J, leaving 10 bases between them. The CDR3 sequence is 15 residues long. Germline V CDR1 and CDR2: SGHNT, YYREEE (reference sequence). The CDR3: CASSLTGTLNTEAFF. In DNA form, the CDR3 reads TGTGCCAGCAGCTTGACAGGGACCTTGAACACTGAAGCTTTCTTT.

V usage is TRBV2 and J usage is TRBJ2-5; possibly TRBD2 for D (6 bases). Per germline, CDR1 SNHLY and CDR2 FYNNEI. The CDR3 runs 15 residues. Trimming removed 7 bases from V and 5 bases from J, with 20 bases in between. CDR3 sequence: CASTIAPGVGETQYF. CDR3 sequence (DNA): TGTGCCAGCACGATAGCGCCGGGAGTGGGGGAGACCCAGTACTTC.

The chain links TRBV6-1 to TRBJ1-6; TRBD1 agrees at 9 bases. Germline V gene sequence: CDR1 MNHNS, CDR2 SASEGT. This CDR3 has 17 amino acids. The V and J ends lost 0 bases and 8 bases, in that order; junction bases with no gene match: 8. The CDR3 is CASSEAAARQGDSPLHF. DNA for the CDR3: TGTGCCAGCAGTGAAGCAGCGGCCCGACAGGGGGATTCACCCCTCCACTTT.

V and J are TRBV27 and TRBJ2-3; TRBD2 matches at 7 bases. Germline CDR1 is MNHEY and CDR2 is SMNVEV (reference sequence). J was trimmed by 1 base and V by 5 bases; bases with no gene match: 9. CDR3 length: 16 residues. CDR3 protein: CASSPEGGIRTDTQYF. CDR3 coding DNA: TGTGCCAGCAGTCCGGAGGGAGGGATTCGCACAGATACGCAGTATTTT.

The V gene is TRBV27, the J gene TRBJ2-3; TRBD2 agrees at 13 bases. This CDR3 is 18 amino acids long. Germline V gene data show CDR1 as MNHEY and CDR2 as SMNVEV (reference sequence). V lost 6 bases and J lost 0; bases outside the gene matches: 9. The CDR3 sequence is CASSPLAGGALSTDTQYF. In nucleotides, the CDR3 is TGTGCCAGCAGCCCACTAGCGGGAGGGGCCCTAAGCACAGATACGCAGTATTTT.

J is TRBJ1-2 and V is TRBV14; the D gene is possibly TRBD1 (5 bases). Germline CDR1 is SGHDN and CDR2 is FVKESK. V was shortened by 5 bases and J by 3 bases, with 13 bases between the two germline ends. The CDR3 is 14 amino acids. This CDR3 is CASSSGAGDYGYTF. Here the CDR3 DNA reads TGTGCCAGCAGCAGCGGGGCCGGGGACTATGGCTACACCTTC.

The CDR3 spells CASSYKGLGNQPQHF. The CDR3, as DNA: TGTGCCAGCAGTTACAAGGGGTTGGGCAATCAGCCCCAGCATTTT. The chain uses TRBV6-5 and TRBJ1-5; tentative D call: TRBD1 (5 bases). CDR3 size: 15 residues. Germline CDR1 MNHEY, CDR2 SVGAGI. V lost 2 bases and J lost 2, with 10 bases in between.

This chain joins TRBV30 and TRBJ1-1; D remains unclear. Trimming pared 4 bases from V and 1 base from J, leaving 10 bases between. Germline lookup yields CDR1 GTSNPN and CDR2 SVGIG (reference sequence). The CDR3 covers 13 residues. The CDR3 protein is CAWTLTENTEAFF. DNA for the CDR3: TGTGCCTGGACATTAACAGAGAACACTGAAGCTTTCTTT.

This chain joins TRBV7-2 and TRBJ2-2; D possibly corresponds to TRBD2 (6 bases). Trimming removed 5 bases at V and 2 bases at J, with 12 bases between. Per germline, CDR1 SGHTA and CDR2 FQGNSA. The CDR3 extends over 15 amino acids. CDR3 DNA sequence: TGTGCCAGCAGCCTGGGCGCGGGAAACACCGGGGAGCTGTTTTTT. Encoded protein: CASSLGAGNTGELFF.